This passage covers 10 T cell receptor beta chains from one sample sequenced in a study of T cells in tuberculosis. The data were produced by immunoSEQ multiplex PCR, yet TCRdb's version contains in-frame clones alone and is incomplete. This sample carries around 60,000 clones, 80% to 85% of them seen once, and the ten largest clones take 9.5% to 15%. Thawed, overnight-rested PBMC were stained with GMM-loaded CD1B tetramer, viability dye and anti-CD3, then sorted. The lipid loaded on the CD1B tetramers was C32 glucose monomycolate from Rhodococcus equi. The sample taken for sequencing was CD1b-GMM tetramer-negative cells sorted from PBMCs. These receptors all stem from an adult woman with latent tuberculosis.

The gene calls are TRBV27 and TRBJ1-4; D is ambiguous. This CDR3 region has 15 residues. V lost 4 bases and J 7 bases, leaving 16 bases between the germline ends. Germline V CDR1 and CDR2: MNHEY, SMNVEV (reference sequence). CDR3 loop: CASSSHSGVGEKLFF. The CDR3 bases are TGTGCCAGCAGTTCCCACAGCGGTGTAGGTGAAAAACTGTTTTTT. Using reference TRBV27 and TRBJ1-4 for the parts outside the CDR3, the full variable domain is EAQVTQNPRYLITVTGKKLTVTCSQNMNHEYMSWYRQDPGLGLRQIYYSMNVEVTDKGDVPEGYKVSRKEKRNFPLILESPSPNQTSLYFCASSSHSGVGEKLFFGSGTQLSVL.

The CDR3 DNA sequence: TGCAGTGCTACGGGTGGATACGAGCAGTACTTC. Its protein product is CSATGGYEQYF. This chain links TRBV20-1 with TRBJ2-7; no definite D call. The CDR3 runs to 11 residues. Germline lookup yields CDR1 DFQATT and CDR2 SNEGSKA (reference sequence). V was cut by 4 bases and J by 4 bases, with 8 bases left in between.

This chain connects TRBV18 to TRBJ2-3, with 7 bases fitting TRBD1. The CDR3 spans 14 residues. Germline assignment: CDR1 KGHSH and CDR2 LQKENI. Germline trimming cut 2 bases from V and 5 bases from J; bases unmatched to any gene: 4. CDR3 in amino acids: CASSPTGVGDTQYF. DNA of the CDR3: TGTGCCAGCTCACCAACAGGGGTTGGAGATACGCAGTATTTT.

In its sample, this clone was seen once. V gene TRBV27 combines with J gene TRBJ1-1; 12 bases agree with TRBD1. V lost 9 bases and J lost 6; bases outside the gene matches: 14. CDR3 size: 16 residues. Germline CDR1 reads MNHEY; CDR2 reads SMNVEV (reference sequence). The CDR3 sequence: CASQGGTGGTPAEAFF. The CDR3 DNA follows: TGTGCCAGTCAAGGGGGGACAGGGGGCACCCCGGCTGAAGCTTTCTTT.

This clone was recorded a few times. The chain carries TRBV28 and TRBJ1-2, with D hard to call. V dropped 7 bases and J dropped 1 base, with 19 bases sitting between them. CDR1 and CDR2 (germline): MDHEN, SYDVKM. The CDR3 loop spans 16 amino acids. Here the CDR3 reads CASTPQVGRFNYGYTF. Written as DNA, the CDR3 is TGTGCCAGCACTCCTCAGGTGGGCAGATTTAACTATGGCTACACCTTC.

This chain joins TRBV2 and TRBJ2-7; a weak D match, TRBD2 (5 bases). Trimming removed 8 bases from V and 6 bases from J, with 11 bases in between. This CDR3 contains 11 residues. Per the germline V gene, CDR1 is SNHLY and CDR2 is FYNNEI. CDR3 sequence (DNA): TGTGCCAGCCGAAGAGGAGGCGAGCAGTACTTC. Encoded protein: CASRRGGEQYF.

The CDR3 loop reads CASSPRSQGLVSGNTIYF. The CDR3 region has the DNA TGTGCCAGCAGCCCCAGGTCCCAGGGGCTAGTCTCTGGAAACACCATATATTTT. This chain links TRBV11-2 with TRBJ1-3, with TRBD1 as a possible D gene (6 bases). The CDR3 has 18 residues. Germline V gives CDR1 SGHAT, CDR2 FQNNGV. The V end lost 5 bases, the J end lost 0 bases, and 20 bases lay between the germline ends.

V gene TRBV7-2 combines with J gene TRBJ1-2; D may be TRBD1 (5 bases). Trimming removed 5 bases at V and 5 bases at J, with 9 bases between. The germline V gene has CDR1 SGHTA and CDR2 FQGNSA. The CDR3 is 12 residues long. The CDR3 protein is CASSKTDYGYTF. The CDR3 nucleotides are TGTGCCAGCAGCAAGACAGATTATGGCTACACCTTC.

This clone was seen once. This chain links TRBV4-1 with TRBJ1-2; a possible D gene is TRBD1 (5 bases). The CDR3 spans 16 residues. The germline V gene encodes CDR1 MGHRA and CDR2 YSYEKL. Trimming took 0 bases from V and 4 from J, leaving 15 bases between them. The CDR3 DNA is TGCGCCAGCAGCCAAGATCGCAGCGGGGCCCTCTATGGCTACACCTTC. This encodes CASSQDRSGALYGYTF.

The chain uses TRBV20-1 and TRBJ2-1; D possibly corresponds to TRBD2 (6 bases). Trimming removed 7 bases from V and 11 bases from J, with 15 bases in between. The CDR3 contains 11 residues. The V gene's germline CDR1 is DFQATT and CDR2 SNEGSKA (reference sequence). DNA for the CDR3: TGCAGTGGCGCGGAGGGCGGGAAGCAGTTCTTC. The encoded protein is CSGAEGGKQFF.